The sample holds a few counts of the clone carrying this T cell receptor (beta chain). As yet, its antigen is unknown. The data were taken from a study of PD-1 blockade in mismatch repair-deficient tumors. Study details: Patients had about a dozen mismatch repair-deficient cancer types and were previously treated and progressing. Study results and caveats: Rapid post-treatment expansion, then contraction, generally preceding radiologic response, marked tumor-resident clones.

Generated by immunoSEQ multiplex PCR, the TCRdb table keeps only in-frame clones and is missing some. The table includes 15,000 to 25,000 clones, roughly 82% detected once. J gave up 8 bases and V 0 bases, and 10 bases lay outside the gene matches. Germline V lookup: CDR1 ENHRY, CDR2 SYGVKD. This CDR3 spans 15 amino acids. This clonotype was obtained from an adult with mismatch repair-deficient cancer. The sequenced sample was PBMCs, obtained 52 weeks after starting pembrolizumab. The chain employs TRBV10-3 and TRBJ2-7; 7 bases agree with TRBD1. The CDR3 is CAISESGGATLKQYF. The CDR3 DNA sequence: TGTGCCATCAGTGAGTCAGGGGGCGCAACCCTTAAGCAGTACTTC.